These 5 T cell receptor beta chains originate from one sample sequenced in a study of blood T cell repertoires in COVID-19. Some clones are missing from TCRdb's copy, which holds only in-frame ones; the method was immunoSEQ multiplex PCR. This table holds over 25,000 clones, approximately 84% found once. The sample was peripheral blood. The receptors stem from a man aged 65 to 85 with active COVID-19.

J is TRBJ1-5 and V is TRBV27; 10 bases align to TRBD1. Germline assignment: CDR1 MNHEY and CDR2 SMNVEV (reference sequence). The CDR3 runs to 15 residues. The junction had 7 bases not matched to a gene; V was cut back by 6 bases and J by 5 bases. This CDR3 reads CASSPEGQGHQPQHF. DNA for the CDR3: TGTGCCAGCAGCCCCGAGGGACAGGGGCATCAGCCCCAGCATTTT.

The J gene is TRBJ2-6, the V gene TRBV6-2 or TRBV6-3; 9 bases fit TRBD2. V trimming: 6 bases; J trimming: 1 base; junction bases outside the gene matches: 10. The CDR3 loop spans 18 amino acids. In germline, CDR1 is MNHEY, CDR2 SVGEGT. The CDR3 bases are TGTGCCAGCAGCAACCCCGGGACTAGCTTATCTGGGGCCAACGTCCTGACTTTC. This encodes CASSNPGTSLSGANVLTF.

The CDR3 nucleotides read TGTGCCAGACCCCCCGGCAGGATTTCTAATGAAAAACTGTTTTTT. Protein product: CARPPGRISNEKLFF. V gene TRBV27 combines with J gene TRBJ1-4; D call uncertain. The CDR3 runs to 15 residues. V was shortened by 9 bases and J by 3 bases, with 17 bases between the two germline ends. CDR1 and CDR2 (germline): MNHEY, SMNVEV (reference sequence).

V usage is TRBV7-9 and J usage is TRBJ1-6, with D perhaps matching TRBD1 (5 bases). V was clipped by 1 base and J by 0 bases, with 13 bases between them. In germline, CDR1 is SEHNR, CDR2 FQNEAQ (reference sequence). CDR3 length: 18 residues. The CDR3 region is CASSLDGGTSSYNSPLHF. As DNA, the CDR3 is TGTGCCAGCAGCTTAGATGGCGGGACTAGCTCCTATAATTCACCCCTCCACTTT.

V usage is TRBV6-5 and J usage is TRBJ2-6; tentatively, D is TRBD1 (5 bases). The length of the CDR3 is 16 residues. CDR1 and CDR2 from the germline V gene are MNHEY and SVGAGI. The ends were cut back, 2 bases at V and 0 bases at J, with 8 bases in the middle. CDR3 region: CASSYDSSSGANVLTF. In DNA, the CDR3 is TGTGCCAGCAGTTACGACAGCAGCTCTGGGGCCAACGTCCTGACTTTC.